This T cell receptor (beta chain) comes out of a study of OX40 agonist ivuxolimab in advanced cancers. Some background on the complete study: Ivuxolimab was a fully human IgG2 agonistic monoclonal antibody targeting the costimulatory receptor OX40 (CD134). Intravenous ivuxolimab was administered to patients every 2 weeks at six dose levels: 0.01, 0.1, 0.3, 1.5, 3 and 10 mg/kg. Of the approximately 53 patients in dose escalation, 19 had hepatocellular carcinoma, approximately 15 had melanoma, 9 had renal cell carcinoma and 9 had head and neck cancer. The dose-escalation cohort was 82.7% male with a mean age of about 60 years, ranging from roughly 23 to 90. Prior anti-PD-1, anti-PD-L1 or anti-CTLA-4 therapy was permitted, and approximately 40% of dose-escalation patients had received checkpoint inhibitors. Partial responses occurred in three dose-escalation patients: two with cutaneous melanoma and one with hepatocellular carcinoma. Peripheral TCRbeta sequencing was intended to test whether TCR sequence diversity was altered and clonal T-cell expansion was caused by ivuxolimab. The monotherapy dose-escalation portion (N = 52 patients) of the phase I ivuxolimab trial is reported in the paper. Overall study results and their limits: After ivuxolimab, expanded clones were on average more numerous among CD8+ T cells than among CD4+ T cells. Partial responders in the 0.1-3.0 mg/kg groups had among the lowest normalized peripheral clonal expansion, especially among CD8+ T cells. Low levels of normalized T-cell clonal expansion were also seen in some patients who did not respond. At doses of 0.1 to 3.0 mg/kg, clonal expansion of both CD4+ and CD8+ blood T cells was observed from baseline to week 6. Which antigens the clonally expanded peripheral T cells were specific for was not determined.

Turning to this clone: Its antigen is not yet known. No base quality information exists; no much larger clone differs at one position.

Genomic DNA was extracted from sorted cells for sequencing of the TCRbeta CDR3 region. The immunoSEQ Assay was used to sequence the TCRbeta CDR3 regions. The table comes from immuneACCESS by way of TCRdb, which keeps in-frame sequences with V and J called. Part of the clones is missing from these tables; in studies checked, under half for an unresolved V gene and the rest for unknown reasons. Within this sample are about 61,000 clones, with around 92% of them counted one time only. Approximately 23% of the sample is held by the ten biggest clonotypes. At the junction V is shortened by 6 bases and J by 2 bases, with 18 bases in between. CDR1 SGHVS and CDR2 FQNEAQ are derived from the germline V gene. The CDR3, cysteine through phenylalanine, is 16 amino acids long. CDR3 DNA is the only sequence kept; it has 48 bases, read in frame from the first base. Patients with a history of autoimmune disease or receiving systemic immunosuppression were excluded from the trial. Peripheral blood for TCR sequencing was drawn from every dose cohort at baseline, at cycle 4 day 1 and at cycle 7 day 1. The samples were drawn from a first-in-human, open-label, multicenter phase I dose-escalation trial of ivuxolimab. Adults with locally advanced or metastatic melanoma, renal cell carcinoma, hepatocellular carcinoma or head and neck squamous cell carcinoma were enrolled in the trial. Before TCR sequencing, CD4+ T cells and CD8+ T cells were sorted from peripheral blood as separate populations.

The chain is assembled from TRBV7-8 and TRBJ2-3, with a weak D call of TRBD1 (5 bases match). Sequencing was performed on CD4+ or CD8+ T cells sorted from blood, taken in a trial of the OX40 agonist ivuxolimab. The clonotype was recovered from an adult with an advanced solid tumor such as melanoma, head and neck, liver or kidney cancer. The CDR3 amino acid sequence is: CASRPGPTEYTDTQYF. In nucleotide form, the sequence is TGTGCCAGCAGGCCAGGGCCAACCGAATACACAGATACGCAGTATTTT.